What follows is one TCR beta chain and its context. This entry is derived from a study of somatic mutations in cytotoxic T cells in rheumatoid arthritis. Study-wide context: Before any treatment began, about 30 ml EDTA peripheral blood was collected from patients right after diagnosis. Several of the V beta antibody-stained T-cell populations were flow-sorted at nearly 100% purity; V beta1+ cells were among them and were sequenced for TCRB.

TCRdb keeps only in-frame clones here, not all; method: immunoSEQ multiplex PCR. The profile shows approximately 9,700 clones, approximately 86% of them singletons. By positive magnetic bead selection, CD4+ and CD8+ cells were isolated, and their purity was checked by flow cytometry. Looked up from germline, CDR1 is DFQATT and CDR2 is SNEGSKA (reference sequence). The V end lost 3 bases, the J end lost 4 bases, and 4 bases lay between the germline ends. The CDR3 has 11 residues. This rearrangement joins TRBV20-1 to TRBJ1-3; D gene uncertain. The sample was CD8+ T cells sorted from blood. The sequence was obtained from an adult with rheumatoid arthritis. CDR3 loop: CSASFGNTIYF. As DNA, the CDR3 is TGCAGTGCTAGCTTCGGAAACACCATATATTTT.